The sequence of this T cell receptor beta chain was determined in a study of cytomegalovirus exposure and HLA in healthy donors. Findings of the study overall: It was confirmed in vitro that three of the CMV-associated chains were specific for CMV antigens. For most TCR beta V segments, an earlier analysis put the productive rate at about 90% or about 30% of the time.

The PCR ran on 60 Vbeta and 13 Jbeta primers. Profiling relied on immunoSEQ multiplex PCR, and the TCRdb table lists in-frame clones only, not all of them. The table shows roughly 180,000 clones, with roughly four fifths occurring only once. As to this clone: The antigen is unknown.

The TCR originated in a female donor in good health and CMV-seronegative. The sample comprised PBMCs.

CDR3 DNA: TGTGCCAGCGGAAGGGACTCCACACCCTACAATGAGCAGTTCTTC. Amino acid sequence: CASGRDSTPYNEQFF. The V call is TRBV14, the J call TRBJ2-1, with a tentative D call TRBD2 (6 bases). The CDR3 spans 15 residues. Looked up from germline, CDR1 is SGHDN and CDR2 is FVKESK. Trimming cost V 8 bases and J 2 bases, with 16 bases left between them. Drawing the rest from reference TRBV14 and TRBJ2-1, the complete variable domain is EAGVTQFPSHSVIEKGQTVTLRCDPISGHDNLYWYRRVMGKEIKFLLHFVKESKQDESGMPNNRFLAERTGGTYSTLKVQPAELEDSGVYFCASGRDSTPYNEQFFGPGTRLTVL.